This T cell receptor (beta chain) was captured in a study of control samples from healthy donors and cancer patients. CDR1 SEHNR and CDR2 FQNEAQ come from the germline V gene (reference sequence). Losses at the gene ends were 9 bases for V and 2 bases for J; bases not matched to a gene: 3. The CDR3 sequence is 13 residues long. The method was immunoSEQ multiplex PCR; TCRdb's version includes in-frame clones alone and lacks a portion of them. The sample lists over 120,000 clones, around 94% occurring once. Sequenced material: PBMCs. The rearrangement uses TRBV7-9 and TRBJ2-2; TRBD2 matches 7 bases. This TCR derives from a man aged 55 to 69 with colorectal cancer. The CDR3 coding sequence is TGTGCCAGGCCTAGCGGTAACACCGGGGAGCTGTTTTTT. Translation gives CARPSGNTGELFF. The variable domain in full, completed from reference TRBV7-9 and TRBJ2-2, reads DTGVSQNPRHKITKRGQNVTFRCDPISEHNRLYWYRQTLGQGPEFLTYFQNEAQLEKSRLLSDRFSAERPKGSFSTLEIQRTEQGDSAMYLCARPSGNTGELFFGEGSRLTVL.